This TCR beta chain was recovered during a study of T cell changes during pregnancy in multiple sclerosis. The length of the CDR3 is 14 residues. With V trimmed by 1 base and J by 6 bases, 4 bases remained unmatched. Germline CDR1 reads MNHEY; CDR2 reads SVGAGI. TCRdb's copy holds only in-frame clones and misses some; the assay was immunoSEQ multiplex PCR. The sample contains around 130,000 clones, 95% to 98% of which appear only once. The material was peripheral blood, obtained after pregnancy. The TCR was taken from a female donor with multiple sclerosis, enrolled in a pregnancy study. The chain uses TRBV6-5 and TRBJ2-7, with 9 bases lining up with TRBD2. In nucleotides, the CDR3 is TGTGCCAGCAGTTACTTAGCGGGAGTCTCCGAGCAGTACTTC. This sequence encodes CASSYLAGVSEQYF.